Listed below are T cell receptor beta chains from one sample, sequenced in a study of T cell responses to AZD1222 COVID-19 vaccine. Generated by immunoSEQ multiplex PCR, the TCRdb table keeps only in-frame clones and is missing some. The sample yields over 150,000 clones, 80% to 90% seen once. The sequencing used peripheral blood, collected on day 0 of MenACWY control vaccination. The receptors were sampled from an adult in good health. The CDR3 runs from the conserved cysteine through the conserved F or W. D genes are given only for firm matches. Clone size is given for some rows only: seen once, a few or many times, or a class if the clone is expanded.

clone size,D gene,J gene,V gene,CDR3 protein,CDR3 DNA
few,NA,TRBJ1-5,TRBV6-2/TRBV6-3,CASSYSTVAGKEPQHF,TGTGCCAGCAGTTACTCGACGGTCGCAGGGAAAGAGCCCCAGCATTTT
few,TRBD1,TRBJ2-1,TRBV24-1,CATSLQGPGEQFF,TGTGCCACCAGTCTACAGGGGCCGGGTGAGCAGTTCTTC
NA,NA,TRBJ2-7,TRBV19,CASSIEHRAYEQYF,TGTGCCAGTAGTATAGAGCACCGAGCCTACGAGCAGTACTTC
NA,NA,TRBJ1-1,TRBV6-5,CASKGHSESTEAFF,TGTGCCAGCAAGGGACATTCGGAAAGCACTGAAGCTTTCTTT
NA,NA,TRBJ1-5,TRBV10-3,CAISDVGGNQPQHF,TGTGCCATCAGTGACGTTGGAGGCAATCAGCCCCAGCATTTT
NA,NA,TRBJ2-5,TRBV7-2,CASSFDRMQETQYF,TGTGCCAGCAGCTTTGACAGGATGCAAGAGACCCAGTACTTC
NA,TRBD1,TRBJ1-2,TRBV5-1,CASSMTGLSYGYTF,TGCGCCAGCAGCATGACAGGGCTGAGCTATGGCTACACCTTC
NA,NA,TRBJ1-5,TRBV14,CASSQDRSQPQHF,TGTGCCAGCAGCCAAGATCGGAGTCAGCCCCAGCATTTT
NA,NA,TRBJ1-1,TRBV5-1,CASSPLGMNTEAFF,TGCGCCAGCAGCCCCCTGGGCATGAACACTGAAGCTTTCTTT
NA,TRBD1,TRBJ2-6,TRBV27,CASSATGGAGANVLTF,TGTGCCAGCAGTGCGACAGGGGGCGCTGGGGCCAACGTCCTGACTTTC
NA,NA,TRBJ1-2,TRBV12-5,CASGLDLQGYYGYTF,TGTGCTAGTGGTTTGGACCTCCAGGGCTACTATGGCTACACCTTC
NA,TRBD1,TRBJ2-3,TRBV5-1,CASKPDRGTDTQYF,TGCGCCAGCAAGCCGGACAGGGGAACAGATACGCAGTATTTT
few,NA,TRBJ2-2,TRBV3-1/TRBV3-2,CASSQTGTRAGELFF,TGTGCCAGCAGCCAGACTGGAACGAGGGCCGGGGAGCTGTTTTTT
NA,TRBD2,TRBJ2-1,TRBV27,CASSLLAGVVNEQFF,TGTGCCAGCAGTTTGCTAGCGGGAGTAGTTAATGAGCAGTTCTTC
NA,NA,TRBJ2-1,TRBV6-2/TRBV6-3,CASSYSGGSYNEQFF,TGTGCCAGCAGTTACTCGGGGGGCTCCTACAATGAGCAGTTCTTC
NA,NA,TRBJ2-5,TRBV5-4,CASSLSWGQETQYF,TGTGCCAGCAGCCTGAGTTGGGGCCAAGAGACCCAGTACTTC
NA,TRBD1,TRBJ1-2,TRBV7-8,CASSETDREPLYGYTF,TGTGCCAGCAGTGAAACGGACAGGGAACCACTCTATGGCTACACCTTC
NA,NA,TRBJ2-5,TRBV5-1,CASSFGQQETQYF,TGCGCCAGCAGCTTCGGACAGCAAGAGACCCAGTACTTC
NA,NA,TRBJ2-7,TRBV11-3,CASSLVLSYEQYF,TGTGCCAGCAGCTTAGTTCTCTCCTACGAGCAGTACTTC
NA,NA,TRBJ2-4,TRBV3-1/TRBV3-2,CASSGTEGAKNIQYF,TGTGCCAGCAGCGGTACGGAGGGGGCCAAAAACATTCAGTACTTC
NA,NA,TRBJ2-4,TRBV6-4,CASRGPGLAKNIQYF,TGTGCCAGCAGGGGGCCGGGGCTAGCCAAAAACATTCAGTACTTC
few,NA,TRBJ1-1,TRBV29-1,CSGAQGWNTEAFF,TGCAGCGGGGCGCAGGGTTGGAACACTGAAGCTTTCTTT
NA,NA,TRBJ2-5,TRBV2,CASSESRWETQYF,TGTGCCAGCAGTGAATCCAGATGGGAGACCCAGTACTTC
few,NA,TRBJ1-1,TRBV28,CASTKYGDRYNTEAFF,TGTGCCAGCACCAAGTACGGTGACAGGTATAACACTGAAGCTTTCTTT
NA,NA,TRBJ2-1,TRBV2,CASSEFYLTDEQFF,TGTGCCAGCAGTGAATTCTACCTGACCGATGAGCAGTTCTTC
NA,NA,TRBJ1-3,TRBV3-1/TRBV3-2,CASSQVGRWGGNTIYF,TGTGCCAGCAGCCAAGTGGGGCGGTGGGGCGGAAACACCATATATTTT
NA,NA,TRBJ1-2,TRBV6-1,CASSEGRGIEGYTF,TGTGCCAGCAGTGAAGGACGGGGTATCGAGGGCTACACCTTC
NA,NA,TRBJ1-1,TRBV5-6,CASSLDGINTEAFF,TGTGCCAGCAGCTTGGACGGGATTAACACTGAAGCTTTCTTT
NA,NA,TRBJ2-1,TRBV11-2,CASSLRVEQFF,TGTGCCAGCAGCTTACGAGTTGAGCAGTTCTTC
NA,TRBD1,TRBJ1-6,TRBV4-3,CASSQVAGGLNSPLHF,TGCGCCAGCAGCCAAGTGGCAGGGGGCTTGAATTCACCCCTCCACTTT
NA,NA,TRBJ1-1,TRBV12-3/TRBV12-4,CASSLNGDTEAFF,TGTGCCAGCAGTTTAAATGGGGACACTGAAGCTTTCTTT
NA,NA,TRBJ1-1,TRBV28,CASSPKGLEAFF,TGTGCCAGCAGTCCCAAAGGACTTGAAGCTTTCTTT
NA,NA,TRBJ2-1,TRBV5-4,CASSLAAGVRDNEQFF,TGTGCCAGCAGCTTGGCCGCAGGGGTAAGGGACAATGAGCAGTTCTTC
NA,NA,TRBJ2-3,TRBV7-2,CASSTRGRDNTDTQYF,TGTGCCAGCAGCACCCGGGGCCGGGACAACACAGATACGCAGTATTTT
NA,NA,TRBJ2-7,TRBV5-4,CASSLSGDEQYF,TGTGCCAGCAGCTTGTCAGGGGACGAGCAGTACTTC
NA,NA,TRBJ2-1,TRBV5-1,CASSLAGSANEQFF,TGCGCCAGCAGCTTGGCCGGGTCGGCCAATGAGCAGTTCTTC
NA,TRBD2,TRBJ2-7,TRBV7-2,CASSPYSGRAEQYF,TGTGCCAGCAGCCCTTATAGCGGGAGGGCCGAGCAGTACTTC
NA,NA,TRBJ1-2,TRBV11-2,CASSLGVDGYTF,TGTGCCAGCAGCTTGGGTGTGGATGGCTACACCTTC
NA,NA,TRBJ2-3,TRBV10-3,CAIGASGTDTDTQYF,TGTGCCATCGGGGCCTCGGGGACTGACACAGATACGCAGTATTTT
NA,NA,TRBJ1-1,TRBV6-5,CASSYLTQGEAFF,TGTGCCAGCAGTTATTTAACTCAGGGTGAAGCTTTCTTT